This TCR beta chain came from a study of T cells in localized non-small cell lung cancer. Study findings and constraints: There was higher T cell clonality in uninvolved adjacent lung than in tumor, and it was highest there. Only one tumor region was sequenced, so heterogeneity remains possible.

V lost 6 bases and J lost 0, with 10 bases in between. The CDR3 has 14 residues. Germline assignment: CDR1 MNHEY and CDR2 SMNVEV (reference sequence). About this clone: Its antigen is still unknown.

Sequencing used immunoSEQ multiplex PCR; TCRdb keeps in-frame clones, though not all of them. This sample carries roughly 30,000 clones, more than 85% of them seen once, and the ten largest clones take 28%. The chain employs TRBV27 and TRBJ2-3, with a weak D call TRBD2 (5 bases). The source of this sequence is a female donor over 55 with stage I lung adenocarcinoma. This material consisted of peripheral blood, taken before any cancer treatment. The CDR3 is CASRDSLSTDTQYF. Written as DNA, the CDR3 is TGTGCCAGCAGGGACTCACTCAGCACAGATACGCAGTATTTT.